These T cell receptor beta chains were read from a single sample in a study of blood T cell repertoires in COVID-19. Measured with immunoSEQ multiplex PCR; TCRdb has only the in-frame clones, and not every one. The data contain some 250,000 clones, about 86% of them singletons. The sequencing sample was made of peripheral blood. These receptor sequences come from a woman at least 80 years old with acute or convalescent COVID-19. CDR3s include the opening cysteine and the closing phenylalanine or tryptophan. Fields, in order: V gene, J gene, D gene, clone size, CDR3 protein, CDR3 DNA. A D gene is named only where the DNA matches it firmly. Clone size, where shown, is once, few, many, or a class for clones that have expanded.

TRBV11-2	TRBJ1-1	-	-	CASSLVSSRVGTEAFF	TGTGCCAGCAGCTTAGTCAGTTCCAGGGTGGGCACTGAAGCTTTCTTT
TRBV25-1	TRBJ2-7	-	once	CASSLATGFPGEQYF	TGTGCCAGCAGTCTGGCGACGGGATTCCCTGGCGAGCAGTACTTC
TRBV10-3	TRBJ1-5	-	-	CAISDSTGSPIAQPQHF	TGTGCCATCAGCGACAGTACAGGGAGTCCAATTGCTCAGCCCCAGCATTTT
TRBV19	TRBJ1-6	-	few	CASSTLEAGNSPLHF	TGTGCCAGTAGTACCCTTGAGGCAGGGAATTCACCCCTCCACTTT
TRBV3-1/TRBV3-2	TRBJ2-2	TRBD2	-	CASRPSGGATGELFF	TGTGCCAGCAGACCTAGCGGGGGGGCCACCGGGGAGCTGTTTTTT
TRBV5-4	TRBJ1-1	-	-	CASSFTGGGTEAFF	TGTGCCAGCAGCTTTACGGGGGGGGGAACTGAAGCTTTCTTT
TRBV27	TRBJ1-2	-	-	CASSLDGIYGYTF	TGTGCCAGCAGTTTAGACGGGATCTATGGCTACACCTTC
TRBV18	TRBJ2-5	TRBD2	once	CASSPKLAGLETQYF	TGTGCCAGCTCACCAAAACTAGCGGGGTTGGAGACCCAGTACTTC
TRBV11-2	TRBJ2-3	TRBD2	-	CASSTGGRGVDTQYF	TGTGCCAGCAGCACCGGTGGGAGGGGAGTAGATACGCAGTATTTT
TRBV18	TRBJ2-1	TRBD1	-	CASSRSQGAVNEQFF	TGTGCCAGCTCCCGCTCGCAGGGGGCCGTCAATGAGCAGTTCTTC
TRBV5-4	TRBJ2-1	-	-	CASSLERARQFF	TGTGCCAGCAGCTTGGAGAGGGCCCGGCAGTTCTTC
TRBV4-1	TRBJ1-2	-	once	CASSQDRASGNYGYTF	TGCGCCAGCAGCCAAGATCGGGCGAGCGGAAACTATGGCTACACCTTC
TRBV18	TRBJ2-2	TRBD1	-	CASSPGGPNTGELFF	TGTGCCAGCTCCCCAGGGGGCCCGAACACCGGGGAGCTGTTTTTT
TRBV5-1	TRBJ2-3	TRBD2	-	CASTRGGASPADTQYF	TGCGCCAGCACCCGCGGGGGGGCAAGTCCTGCAGATACGCAGTATTTT
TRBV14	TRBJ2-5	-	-	CASSHPLRVGQQETQYF	TGTGCCAGCAGCCACCCCTTGAGGGTTGGGCAGCAAGAGACCCAGTACTTC
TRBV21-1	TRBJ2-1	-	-	CASSKELADSNYNEQFF	TGTGCCAGCAGCAAAGAACTAGCGGATTCGAACTACAATGAGCAGTTCTTC
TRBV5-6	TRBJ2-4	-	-	CASSTEGVGRLNIQYF	TGTGCCAGCAGCACTGAGGGGGTCGGACGTTTAAACATTCAGTACTTC
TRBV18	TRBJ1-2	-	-	CASSPGNFYGYTF	TGTGCCAGCTCACCCGGGAATTTCTATGGCTACACCTTC
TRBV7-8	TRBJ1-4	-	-	CASSWTPAGEKLFF	TGTGCCAGCAGCTGGACTCCGGCGGGCGAAAAACTGTTTTTT
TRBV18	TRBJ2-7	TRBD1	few	CASSPGTGDYEQYF	TGTGCCAGCTCACCTGGGACAGGTGACTACGAGCAGTACTTC
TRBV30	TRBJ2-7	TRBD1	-	CAWSTPGTDEQYF	TGTGCCTGGAGTACTCCCGGGACAGACGAGCAGTACTTC
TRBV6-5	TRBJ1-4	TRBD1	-	CASSRQGSGEKLFF	TGTGCCAGCAGTCGACAGGGGTCGGGTGAAAAACTGTTTTTT
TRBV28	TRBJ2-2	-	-	CASSTKKQGVGELFF	TGTGCCAGCAGTACTAAGAAACAGGGCGTCGGGGAGCTGTTTTTT
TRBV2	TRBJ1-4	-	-	CASSEALRNGEKLFF	TGTGCCAGCAGTGAAGCCCTCAGGAATGGTGAAAAACTGTTTTTT
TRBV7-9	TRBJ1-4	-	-	CASSLRAGKRGEKLFF	TGTGCCAGCAGCTTAAGGGCCGGGAAACGTGGGGAAAAACTGTTTTTT
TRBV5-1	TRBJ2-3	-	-	CASFETGSGPQYF	TGCGCCAGTTTTGAAACAGGGAGTGGTCCGCAGTATTTT
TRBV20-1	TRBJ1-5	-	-	CSARDEGAQHF	TGCAGTGCTAGAGATGAGGGAGCCCAGCATTTT